The T cell receptor beta chain described here comes from a study of blood T cell repertoires in COVID-19. Produced via immunoSEQ multiplex PCR; TCRdb's table is partial and in-frame only. The data contain 95,000 to 120,000 clones, approximately 85% of them singletons. This receptor was obtained from a human donor in a cohort sampled during active COVID-19. Sequencing was carried out using peripheral blood.

CDR3 amino acids: CASSIGYEQYF. In nucleotides, the CDR3 is TGTGCCAGTAGTATCGGCTACGAGCAGTACTTC. The V call is TRBV19, the J call TRBJ2-7; D is ambiguous. CDR1 is LNHDA and CDR2 is SQIVND in the germline V gene (reference sequence). This CDR3 has 11 residues. V was pared by 3 bases and J by 3 bases, with 3 bases between.